The 6 T cell receptor beta chains presented below share a single source sample, sequenced in a study of shared clonotypes between healthy human individuals. Profiling relied on immunoSEQ multiplex PCR, and the TCRdb table lists in-frame clones only, not all of them. The sample has under 1,100,000 clones; around 78% are singletons. Sequencing input: memory CD4+ T cells from PBMCs. Subset noted: CD45RA-negative fraction. The source is a man aged 18-30 years in good health. Some clones in this sample may be carry-over from other donors' samples.

The gene calls are TRBV5-1 and TRBJ1-5, with D perhaps TRBD1 (5 bases). The germline V and J ends were trimmed by 4 bases and 6 bases, with 17 bases remaining between them. The germline gives CDR1 SGHRS, CDR2 YFSETQ. CDR3 length: 15 amino acids. CDR3 region: CASSPGEGYIQPQHF. The DNA of the CDR3 is TGCGCCAGCAGCCCTGGGGAGGGGTACATTCAGCCCCAGCATTTT.

The chain recombines TRBV27 with TRBJ1-4; D may be TRBD1 (6 bases). Trimming took 6 bases from V and 5 from J, leaving 10 bases between them. This CDR3 spans 13 amino acids. CDR1 MNHEY and CDR2 SMNVEV come from the germline V gene (reference sequence). The CDR3 region has the DNA TGTGCCAGCAGCCGGGGGCGAAATGAAAAACTGTTTTTT. This encodes CASSRGRNEKLFF.

Concerning this clone itself: The same CDR3 also results from other DNA sequences found in this sample. The CDR3 DNA is TGTGCCAGCAGCTTAGTGCGGGGAAGCTCCTACGAGCAGTACTTC. This translates into CASSLVRGSSYEQYF. The chain uses TRBV7-2 and TRBJ2-7, with TRBD2 as a possible D gene (6 bases). Germline V gives CDR1 SGHTA, CDR2 FQGNSA. V was trimmed by 1 base and J by 0 bases, leaving 10 bases between them. The CDR3 contains 15 residues.

This rearrangement joins TRBV5-1 to TRBJ2-7, with 16 bases fitting TRBD2. This CDR3 region has 18 residues. Per the germline V gene, CDR1 is SGHRS and CDR2 is YFSETQ. J gave up 5 bases and V 0 bases, and 8 bases lay outside the gene matches. The CDR3 DNA is TGCGCCAGCAGCTTGGGGGGACTAGCGGGAGGGATTCGCGACGAGCAGTACTTC. Its protein product is CASSLGGLAGGIRDEQYF.

The chain couples TRBV28 to TRBJ1-1; no definite D call. Germline lookup yields CDR1 MDHEN and CDR2 SYDVKM. Deletions cut 11 bases from V and 6 bases from J, with 13 bases between. CDR3 length equals 11 residues. This CDR3 reads CALQSGAEAFF. In DNA, the CDR3 is TGTGCCCTACAATCGGGTGCTGAAGCTTTCTTT.

The gene calls are TRBV5-6 and TRBJ2-7, with 9 bases aligning to TRBD2. Germline-derived CDR1 and CDR2 are SGHDT and YYEEEE. V lost 0 bases to trimming and J lost 5 bases; unmatched junction nucleotides: 6. The CDR3 spans 15 residues. The CDR3 reads CASSLVAGATNEQYF. The CDR3 region has the DNA TGTGCCAGCAGCTTGGTAGCGGGAGCGACGAACGAGCAGTACTTC.